Listed below are T cell receptor beta chains from one sample, sequenced in a study of T cell responses to AZD1222 COVID-19 vaccine. Sequenced by immunoSEQ multiplex PCR; TCRdb stores in-frame clones only, minus some. This sample has about 86,000 clones, with roughly 86% found just once. Material: peripheral blood, obtained 28 days after the second AZD1222 dose. These receptor sequences come from an adult who received the AZD1222 COVID-19 vaccine. The CDR3 runs from the conserved cysteine through the conserved F or W. D genes are given only for firm matches. Clone size is not always given. Where it is, it says once, few, many or a class for expanded clones.

CDR3,DNA,D,size,J,V
CASSYLGTRVYEQYF,TGTGCCAGCAGCTACCTGGGGACTAGGGTTTACGAGCAGTACTTC,TRBD2,.,TRBJ2-7,TRBV6-5
CASSQDHPSNEKLFF,TGCGCCAGCAGCCAAGATCACCCGAGTAATGAAAAACTGTTTTTT,.,.,TRBJ1-4,TRBV4-1
CASTVQTVGNTIYF,TGTGCCAGCACCGTACAAACCGTGGGAAACACCATATATTTT,.,.,TRBJ1-3,TRBV6-6
CASSQRASDNEQFF,TGTGCCAGCAGCCAAAGGGCTAGCGACAATGAGCAGTTCTTC,.,.,TRBJ2-1,TRBV3-1/TRBV3-2
CASSVLGGDSNSPLHF,TGTGCCAGCAGTGTGCTTGGGGGAGATAGCAATTCACCCCTCCACTTT,.,.,TRBJ1-6,TRBV6-1
CASSLATQPQHF,TGTGCCAGCAGCTTAGCCACTCAGCCCCAGCATTTT,.,.,TRBJ1-5,TRBV7-9
CASSLGLRGSNYGYTF,TGTGCCAGCAGCTTAGGATTACGGGGGTCTAACTATGGCTACACCTTC,.,.,TRBJ1-2,TRBV7-8
CASSPNLRVSVNTEAFF,TGTGCCAGCAGCCCCAACCTCAGGGTCTCAGTGAACACTGAAGCTTTCTTT,.,few,TRBJ1-1,TRBV13
CAITTRTGEKLFF,TGTGCCATTACGACAAGGACGGGGGAAAAACTGTTTTTT,.,.,TRBJ1-4,TRBV25-1
CASGHLAGATQYF,TGTGCTAGTGGCCATCTAGCGGGAGCTACGCAGTATTTT,TRBD2,.,TRBJ2-3,TRBV12-5
CASKGAGANVLTF,TGTGCCAGCAAGGGGGCTGGGGCCAACGTCCTGACTTTC,.,.,TRBJ2-6,TRBV7-2
CASSLSSGAFSYEQYF,TGTGCCAGCAGCTTATCTAGCGGGGCTTTCTCCTACGAGCAGTACTTC,TRBD2,.,TRBJ2-7,TRBV7-2
CASSPAGGRAYEQYF,TGTGCCAGCAGCCCAGCAGGGGGCAGGGCCTACGAGCAGTACTTC,TRBD1,.,TRBJ2-7,TRBV5-4
CASSWRAHNEQFF,TGTGCCAGCAGTTGGCGGGCTCACAATGAGCAGTTCTTC,.,once,TRBJ2-1,TRBV12-3/TRBV12-4
CSGEGILTGELFF,TGCAGCGGAGAAGGTATTCTCACCGGGGAGCTGTTTTTT,.,.,TRBJ2-2,TRBV29-1
CASSLRQTRGQEKLFF,TGTGCCAGCAGCCTGAGACAGACCCGAGGTCAGGAAAAACTGTTTTTT,.,.,TRBJ1-4,TRBV5-8
CASSSRRDNQPQHF,TGTGCCAGCAGTTCCCGACGGGATAATCAGCCCCAGCATTTT,.,.,TRBJ1-5,TRBV27
CASRGGQQETQYF,TGTGCCAGCAGAGGCGGACAGCAAGAGACCCAGTACTTC,.,.,TRBJ2-5,TRBV7-9
CASNLGENTGELFF,TGTGCCAGCAATCTAGGCGAAAACACCGGGGAGCTGTTTTTT,.,.,TRBJ2-2,TRBV4-2
CASIPGLDLPIFSYEQYF,TGTGCCAGCATCCCGGGACTAGACCTACCAATTTTCTCCTACGAGCAGTACTTC,TRBD2,.,TRBJ2-7,TRBV2
CASSIGGNGELFF,TGTGCCAGTAGTATCGGGGGAAACGGGGAGCTGTTTTTT,.,.,TRBJ2-2,TRBV19
CASSPMKDNPFFF,TGTGCCAGCTCACCAATGAAGGACAATCCCTTTTTCTTC,.,few,TRBJ1-2,TRBV18
CASSLSLRGAYEQYF,TGTGCCAGCAGTTTATCATTGCGGGGAGCCTACGAGCAGTACTTC,.,.,TRBJ2-7,TRBV27
CASSLSVRADTQYF,TGTGCCAGCAGTCTCTCAGTACGGGCAGATACGCAGTATTTT,.,.,TRBJ2-3,TRBV2
CASSPGLAEDNEQFF,TGCGCCAGCAGCCCGGGACTAGCGGAGGACAATGAGCAGTTCTTC,TRBD2,.,TRBJ2-1,TRBV4-1
CASSQEVGGGALNYGYTF,TGTGCCAGCAGCCAAGAAGTGGGCGGGGGGGCGTTAAACTATGGCTACACCTTC,.,.,TRBJ1-2,TRBV7-6
CASSTPALRGEAFF,TGTGCCAGCAGTACCCCCGCTTTGAGGGGTGAAGCTTTCTTT,.,once,TRBJ1-1,TRBV28
CASSQLYRDRGLHPSYEQYF,TGCGCCAGCAGTCAACTATACCGGGACAGGGGGCTTCACCCCTCCTACGAGCAGTACTTC,TRBD1,.,TRBJ2-7,TRBV23-1
CASQAGSQPPYEQYF,TGCGCCAGCCAGGCAGGGAGCCAACCCCCCTACGAGCAGTACTTC,.,.,TRBJ2-7,TRBV5-1
CASRRGGINEKLFF,TGTGCCAGCAGGCGCGGGGGCATTAATGAAAAACTGTTTTTT,.,once,TRBJ1-4,TRBV6-5
CASSYSGTRDNEQFF,TGTGCCAGCAGTTATTCCGGGACTCGAGACAATGAGCAGTTCTTC,.,.,TRBJ2-1,TRBV6-6
CSASLRGNTIYF,TGCAGTGCTAGTCTCCGTGGAAACACCATATATTTT,.,.,TRBJ1-3,TRBV20-1
CSVQGADTEAFF,TGCAGCGTTCAGGGGGCGGATACTGAAGCTTTCTTT,TRBD1,.,TRBJ1-1,TRBV29-1
CASSLKDRGSSSGNTIYF,TGTGCCAGCAGCTTAAAGGACAGGGGCTCGTCTTCTGGAAACACCATATATTTT,TRBD1,.,TRBJ1-3,TRBV7-8
CASSLLGLADPNEQFF,TGTGCCAGCAGCTTGCTGGGACTAGCGGACCCTAATGAGCAGTTCTTC,TRBD2,.,TRBJ2-1,TRBV5-4
CASSLGVNTEAFF,TGTGCCAGCAGCTTAGGAGTGAACACTGAAGCTTTCTTT,.,.,TRBJ1-1,TRBV11-3
CASSPGYEQYF,TGTGCCAGCAGCCCTGGCTACGAGCAGTACTTC,.,.,TRBJ2-7,TRBV3-1/TRBV3-2
CASSQDPPTHSTGELFF,TGCGCCAGCAGCCAAGACCCCCCAACACATTCTACCGGGGAGCTGTTTTTT,.,.,TRBJ2-2,TRBV4-1
CASSLGGGELFF,TGCGCCAGCAGCTTGGGCGGCGGGGAGCTGTTTTTT,.,.,TRBJ2-2,TRBV5-1
CASSESWGSGANVLTF,TGCGCCAGCAGTGAGTCGTGGGGGTCTGGGGCCAACGTCCTGACTTTC,.,.,TRBJ2-6,TRBV10-1
CASSSRGGYEQYF,TGTGCCAGCAGTAGCAGGGGAGGGTACGAGCAGTACTTC,.,.,TRBJ2-7,TRBV6-2/TRBV6-3
CASSPQGGMNTEAFF,TGTGCCAGCTCACCGCAGGGGGGAATGAACACTGAAGCTTTCTTT,TRBD1,.,TRBJ1-1,TRBV18
CASRLGGTGNTEAFF,TGTGCCAGCAGACTGGGAGGGACAGGGAACACTGAAGCTTTCTTT,TRBD1,.,TRBJ1-1,TRBV6-4
CASSYSSGANYGYTF,TGTGCCAGCAGTTACTCTTCAGGGGCTAACTATGGCTACACCTTC,.,.,TRBJ1-2,TRBV6-5
CASSLAHRGNQPQHF,TGTGCCAGCAGCTTAGCGCACAGAGGCAATCAGCCCCAGCATTTT,.,.,TRBJ1-5,TRBV7-2
CASSDSETGAYTF,TGTGCCAGCAGTGACTCGGAGACAGGAGCCTACACCTTC,.,.,TRBJ1-2,TRBV6-4
CASRIAGLNQPQHF,TGTGCCAGCCGAATCGCAGGCCTTAATCAGCCCCAGCATTTT,.,.,TRBJ1-5,TRBV27
CATSTDQGGPRTQYF,TGTGCCACCAGCACAGACCAGGGGGGTCCTCGAACCCAGTACTTC,.,.,TRBJ2-5,TRBV15
CASREGISTSEAFF,TGTGCCAGCAGGGAGGGTATTAGCACTTCTGAAGCTTTCTTT,.,.,TRBJ1-1,TRBV6-4
CASSSWLLRSNQPQHF,TGTGCCAGCAGTTCTTGGCTACTACGGAGCAATCAGCCCCAGCATTTT,.,.,TRBJ1-5,TRBV28
CASSLEGQGNYGYTF,TGCGCCAGCAGCTTGGAAGGACAGGGCAACTATGGCTACACCTTC,TRBD1,.,TRBJ1-2,TRBV5-1
CASSQDQGHSSGNTIYF,TGCGCCAGCAGCCAAGACCAGGGGCATTCCTCTGGAAACACCATATATTTT,.,.,TRBJ1-3,TRBV4-1
CASSLAVGAYNEQFF,TGTGCCAGCAGTTTGGCCGTGGGCGCCTACAATGAGCAGTTCTTC,.,.,TRBJ2-1,TRBV6-5
CASSPGLAVTAQFF,TGTGCCAGCAGTCCGGGACTAGCGGTGACGGCGCAGTTCTTC,TRBD2,.,TRBJ2-1,TRBV28